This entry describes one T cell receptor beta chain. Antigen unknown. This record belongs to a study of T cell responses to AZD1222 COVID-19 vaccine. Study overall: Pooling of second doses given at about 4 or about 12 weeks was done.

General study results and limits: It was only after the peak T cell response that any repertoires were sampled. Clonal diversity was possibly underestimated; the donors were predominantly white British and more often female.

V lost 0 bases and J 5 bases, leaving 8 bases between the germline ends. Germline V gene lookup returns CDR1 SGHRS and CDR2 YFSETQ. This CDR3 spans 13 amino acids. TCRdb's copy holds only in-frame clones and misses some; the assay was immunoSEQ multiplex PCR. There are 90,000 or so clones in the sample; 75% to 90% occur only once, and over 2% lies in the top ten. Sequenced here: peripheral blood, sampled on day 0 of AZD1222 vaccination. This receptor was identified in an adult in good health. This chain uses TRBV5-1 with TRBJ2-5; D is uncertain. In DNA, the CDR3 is TGCGCCAGCAGCTTGGAGGGCCAGGAGACCCAGTACTTC. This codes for CASSLEGQETQYF.